This T cell receptor beta chain comes out of a study of control samples from healthy donors and cancer patients. The repertoire was sequenced with immunoSEQ multiplex PCR; TCRdb's copy has only in-frame clones and lacks some. This repertoire shows some 150,000 clones, more than 85% found once; its top ten account for under 4%. V was pared by 4 bases and J by 0 bases, with 16 bases between. Looked up from germline, CDR1 is MNHNS and CDR2 is SASEGT. This CDR3 is built from 17 residues. The V and J genes are TRBV6-1 and TRBJ1-5; D gene unclear. Sequenced sample: blood. The sequence derives from a man aged 30-40 years in good health. The chain's CDR3 is CASSARTGTYSNQPQHF. The CDR3 region has the DNA TGTGCCAGCAGTGCCCGGACTGGAACTTATAGCAATCAGCCCCAGCATTTT.